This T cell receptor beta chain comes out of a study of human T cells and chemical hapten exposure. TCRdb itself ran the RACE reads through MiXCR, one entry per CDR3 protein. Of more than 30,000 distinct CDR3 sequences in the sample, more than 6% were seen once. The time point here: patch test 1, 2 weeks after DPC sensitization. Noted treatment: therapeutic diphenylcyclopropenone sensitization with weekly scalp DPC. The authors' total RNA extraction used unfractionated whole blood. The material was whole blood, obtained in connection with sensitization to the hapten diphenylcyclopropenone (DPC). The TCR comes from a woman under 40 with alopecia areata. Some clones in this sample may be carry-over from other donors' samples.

CDR3 in DNA: TGTGCCAGCAGCTTTGCGGGACAGGGGAAGAGAGAGACCCAGTACTTC. This sequence encodes CASSFAGQGKRETQYF. The rearrangement links TRBV11-2 to TRBJ2-5, with 10 bases lining up with TRBD1. The CDR3 totals 16 residues. CDR1 is SGHAT and CDR2 is FQNNGV in the germline V gene. V was clipped by 3 bases and J by 4 bases; unmatched bases: 8.